The rows below give T cell receptor beta chains drawn from one sample of a study of T cell responses to AZD1222 COVID-19 vaccine. The table came from immunoSEQ multiplex PCR; TCRdb's copy has only in-frame clones and leaves some out. The sample yields about 140,000 clones, approximately 85% seen once. The sample in question was peripheral blood, obtained on day 0 of AZD1222 vaccination. The receptors originated from an adult in good health. Each CDR3 is given with its conserved first and last residue. Fields, in order: CDR3 length, J gene, V gene, clone size, D gene, CDR3 protein, CDR3 DNA. The D gene is left open where the match is weak. Rows give clone size only sometimes, using once, few, many, or a class for an expanded clone.

15	TRBJ2-7	TRBV5-4	-	TRBD2	CASSLVLAGDYEQYF	TGTGCCAGCAGCTTGGTTCTAGCGGGGGACTACGAGCAGTACTTC
15	TRBJ1-4	TRBV6-5	-	-	CASSPRQASGEKLFF	TGTGCCAGCAGTCCGAGACAGGCGTCGGGTGAAAAACTGTTTTTT
14	TRBJ2-7	TRBV19	few	TRBD2	CASSRTSGRVEQYF	TGTGCCAGTAGTCGGACTAGCGGGAGGGTCGAGCAGTACTTC
20	TRBJ2-2	TRBV7-6	-	TRBD2	CASSLILGSGTSANTGELFF	TGTGCCAGCAGCTTAATTCTCGGGAGCGGGACCTCGGCGAACACCGGGGAGCTGTTTTTT
14	TRBJ2-3	TRBV3-1/TRBV3-2	-	-	CASSDLTLGDTQYF	TGTGCCAGCAGCGATTTAACCTTGGGGGATACGCAGTATTTT
14	TRBJ2-7	TRBV7-2	-	TRBD2	CASSLPGLAYEQYF	TGTGCCAGCAGCCTACCGGGACTAGCGTACGAGCAGTACTTC
13	TRBJ1-1	TRBV19	-	-	CASSTAVGTEAFF	TGTGCCAGTAGTACCGCGGTGGGGACTGAAGCTTTCTTT
15	TRBJ2-7	TRBV30	once	TRBD1	CAWSVPSTGGLEQYF	TGTGCCTGGAGTGTACCTTCGACAGGGGGCCTCGAGCAGTACTTC
11	TRBJ1-2	TRBV5-8	-	-	CASSLIHGYTF	TGTGCCAGCAGCTTGATCCATGGCTACACCTTC
17	TRBJ2-3	TRBV7-2	-	TRBD1	CASSLNFWTGNTDTQYF	TGTGCCAGCAGCTTAAATTTTTGGACAGGAAACACAGATACGCAGTATTTT
15	TRBJ1-2	TRBV2	-	-	CASSALRGRGYGYTF	TGTGCCAGCAGCGCCCTACGGGGCAGGGGCTATGGCTACACCTTC
14	TRBJ1-1	TRBV2	-	-	CASRGVQGATEAFF	TGTGCCAGCAGGGGGGTGCAGGGAGCCACTGAAGCTTTCTTT
14	TRBJ2-7	TRBV5-4	-	TRBD1	CASSSGTGFYEQYF	TGTGCCAGCAGCTCCGGGACAGGTTTCTACGAGCAGTACTTC
16	TRBJ1-6	TRBV13	-	TRBD1	CASSLEAGTGDRPLHF	TGTGCCAGCAGCTTAGAGGCCGGGACAGGGGACAGGCCCCTCCACTTT
14	TRBJ2-5	TRBV5-4	-	-	CASSWGLETKTQYF	TGTGCCAGCAGCTGGGGACTGGAGACAAAGACCCAGTACTTC
14	TRBJ2-7	TRBV7-2	-	TRBD2	CASSPGLAEYEQYF	TGTGCCAGCAGCCCGGGACTAGCGGAATACGAGCAGTACTTC
14	TRBJ1-4	TRBV5-4	-	-	CASSFGGVNEKLFF	TGTGCCAGCAGCTTTGGGGGGGTCAATGAAAAACTGTTTTTT
14	TRBJ1-5	TRBV18	-	TRBD1	CASSPTGGNQPQHF	TGTGCCAGCTCACCAACAGGGGGCAATCAGCCCCAGCATTTT
12	TRBJ1-1	TRBV5-6	-	TRBD1	CASSRGQPEAFF	TGTGCCAGCAGTCGGGGACAGCCTGAAGCTTTCTTT
15	TRBJ2-1	TRBV5-1	few	TRBD2	CASSLGGGAYNEQFF	TGCGCCAGCAGCTTAGGTGGGGGGGCCTACAATGAGCAGTTCTTC
15	TRBJ1-2	TRBV5-1	-	TRBD1	CASSLRTGWADGYTF	TGCGCCAGCAGCTTGAGGACAGGGTGGGCGGATGGCTACACCTTC
17	TRBJ2-2	TRBV4-1	-	TRBD2	CASSQSPSGSSTGELFF	TGCGCCAGCAGCCAATCGCCTAGCGGGAGCAGCACCGGGGAGCTGTTTTTT
16	TRBJ2-7	TRBV9	-	TRBD2	CASSARPAGGLEKQYF	TGTGCCAGCAGCGCCAGACCGGCGGGGGGACTAGAGAAGCAGTACTTC